Below, one TCR beta chain is given with its context. This entry comes from a study of blood T cells in healthy people across ages. With 2 bases removed from V and 2 bases from J, the gap between germline ends came to 10 bases. The germline V gene encodes CDR1 MNHEY and CDR2 SVGEGT. This CDR3 region has 15 residues. A second PCR, run for 7 to 11 cycles, used a sample-barcoded 5' primer plus a J-beta primer mix. MiXCR, run by TCRdb on the 5' RACE reads, gives a single entry per CDR3 protein. The profile shows around 870,000 distinct CDR3 sequences, 25% to 35% of them singletons. This chain links TRBV6-2 or TRBV6-3 with TRBJ1-5, with D unresolved. The receptor's source is a woman older than 75 in good health. The sample comprised blood. CDR3 region: CASSYGRVGNQPQHF. CDR3 bases: TGTGCCAGCAGTTACGGAAGGGTCGGCAATCAGCCCCAGCATTTT.